A single T cell receptor (beta chain) is shown here with its context. Its antigen is still unknown. The junction does not match germline at one end; this may be a read error. The CDR3 runs to 15 residues. Per the germline V gene, CDR1 is MNHEY and CDR2 is SVGAGI. Constant-region priming of around 490 ng total RNA yielded TCR beta cDNA. Researchers made the TCR beta libraries by running three nested multiplex PCR rounds with slightly modified ARM-PCR. Running 10 cycles apiece, the first two PCR rounds relied on TRBV1-TRBV30 forward primers together with a C-beta reverse primer. TCRdb independently ran MiXCR on the multiplex PCR reads; one entry per CDR3 protein. The sample holds 150,000 to 200,000 distinct CDR3 sequences, just under 85% seen once. The tissue used was unsorted bulk material of roughly 17-31 mg. RNA and DNA were co-extracted from it with the AllPrep DNA/RNA mini kit. Sampling was performed at five separate regions of each tumor.

The data belong to a study of tumor-infiltrating lymphocytes in primary liver carcinoma. Across the whole study: Read depth, roughly 3.65 to 8 million productive TCRbeta reads, did not differ significantly between tissues.

Study observations and caveats: Researchers report that only about 7.5-24% of top clones turned up in all five tumor regions. Tumor-adjacent and tumor-blood pairs overlapped less than tumor region pairs did.

J is TRBJ2-7 and V is TRBV6-5, with D unclear. The clonotype comes from a man between 35 and 55 years old with primary liver carcinoma and hepatitis B virus infection. The sample comprised tumor tissue from primary liver carcinoma. CDR3 DNA: TGTGCCAGCAGCCAGGCAGCGCGAAGCTCCTATGAGCAGTACTTC. Protein sequence: CASSQAARSSYEQYF.